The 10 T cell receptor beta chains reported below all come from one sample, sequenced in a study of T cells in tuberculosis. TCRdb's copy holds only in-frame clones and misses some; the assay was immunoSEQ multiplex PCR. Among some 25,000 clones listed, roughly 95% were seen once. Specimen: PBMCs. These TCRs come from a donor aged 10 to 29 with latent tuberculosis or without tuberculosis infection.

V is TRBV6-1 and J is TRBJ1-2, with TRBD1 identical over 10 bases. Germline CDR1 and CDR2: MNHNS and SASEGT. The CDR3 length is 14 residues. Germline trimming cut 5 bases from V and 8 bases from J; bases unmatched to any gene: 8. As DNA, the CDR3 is TGTGCCAGCAGTCCCAAGACAGGGGGCGGCGGCTACACCTTC. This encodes CASSPKTGGGGYTF.

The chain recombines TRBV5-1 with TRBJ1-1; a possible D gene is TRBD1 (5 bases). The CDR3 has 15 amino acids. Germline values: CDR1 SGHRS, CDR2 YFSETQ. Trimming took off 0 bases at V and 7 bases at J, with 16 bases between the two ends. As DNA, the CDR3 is TGCGCCAGCAGCTTGGATGGGGGAGGCCCGGTTGAAGCTTTCTTT. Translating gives CASSLDGGGPVEAFF.

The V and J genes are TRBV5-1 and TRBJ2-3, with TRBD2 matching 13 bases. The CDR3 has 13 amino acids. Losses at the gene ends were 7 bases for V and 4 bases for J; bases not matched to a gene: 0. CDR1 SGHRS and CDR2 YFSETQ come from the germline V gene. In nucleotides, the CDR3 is TGCGCCAGCGGACTAGCGGGGGCAGATACGCAGTATTTT. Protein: CASGLAGADTQYF.

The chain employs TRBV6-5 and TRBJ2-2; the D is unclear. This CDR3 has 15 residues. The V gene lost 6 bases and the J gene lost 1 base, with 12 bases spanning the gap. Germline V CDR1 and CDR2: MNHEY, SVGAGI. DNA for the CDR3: TGTGCCAGCAGGTTGGCCGCATGGAACACCGGGGAGCTGTTTTTT. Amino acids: CASRLAAWNTGELFF.

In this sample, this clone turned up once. CDR3 bases: TGTGCCAGCAGCTTGGGGACTAGCGATACAGATACGCAGTATTTT. Its protein product is CASSLGTSDTDTQYF. The chain joins TRBV5-4 to TRBJ2-3; 9 nucleotides agree with TRBD2. Trimming cost V 0 bases and J 3 bases; bases outside gene matches: 2. The CDR3 contains 15 residues. Germline values: CDR1 SGHNT, CDR2 YYREEE (reference sequence).

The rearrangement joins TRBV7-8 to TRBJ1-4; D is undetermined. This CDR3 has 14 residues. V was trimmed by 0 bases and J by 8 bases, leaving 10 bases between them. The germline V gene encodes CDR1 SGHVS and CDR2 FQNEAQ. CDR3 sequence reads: CASSLAPRREKLFF. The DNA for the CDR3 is TGTGCCAGCAGCTTAGCGCCTCGTCGGGAAAAACTGTTTTTT.

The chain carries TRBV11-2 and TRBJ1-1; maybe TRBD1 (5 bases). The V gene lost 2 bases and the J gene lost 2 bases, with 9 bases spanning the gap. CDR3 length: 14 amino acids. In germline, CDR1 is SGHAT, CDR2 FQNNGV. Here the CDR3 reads CASSLRQRNTEAFF. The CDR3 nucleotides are TGTGCCAGCAGCTTACGACAGAGAAACACTGAAGCTTTCTTT.

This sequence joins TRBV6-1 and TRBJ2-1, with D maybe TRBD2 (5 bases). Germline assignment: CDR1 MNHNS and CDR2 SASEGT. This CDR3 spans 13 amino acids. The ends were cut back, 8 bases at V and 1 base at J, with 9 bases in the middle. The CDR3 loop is CASWTGSYNEQFF. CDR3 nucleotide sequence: TGTGCCAGCTGGACTGGGTCCTACAATGAGCAGTTCTTC.

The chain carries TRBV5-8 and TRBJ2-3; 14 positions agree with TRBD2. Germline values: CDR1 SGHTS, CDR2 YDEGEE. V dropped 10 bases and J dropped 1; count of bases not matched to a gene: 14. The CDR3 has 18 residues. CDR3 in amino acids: CAEGSGLAGAARTDTQYF. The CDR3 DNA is TGTGCCGAAGGATCGGGACTAGCGGGGGCCGCTCGCACAGATACGCAGTATTTT.

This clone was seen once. The DNA for the CDR3 is TGTGCCAGTGGGACAGGACTTAATTCACCCCTCCACTTT. This gives the protein CASGTGLNSPLHF. This chain links TRBV19 with TRBJ1-6; TRBD1 matches at 8 bases. The CDR3 extends over 13 amino acids. The trim removed 8 bases at V and 6 bases at J, leaving 3 bases unmatched. Germline V gene data show CDR1 as LNHDA and CDR2 as SQIVND (reference sequence).